Shown below are 10 T cell receptor beta chains from a single sample sequenced in a study of tissue T cells after allogeneic stem cell transplantation. Using immunoSEQ multiplex PCR, the repertoire was profiled, and TCRdb retains in-frame clones only, with some absent. In the table there are over 15,000 clones, about three quarters of which are singletons. Sequenced: spleen. These receptor sequences come from a female BALB/c mouse in good health. MHC haplotype of the strain: H2-d.

About this clone: Genes and germline are mouse. The read ends 1 residue before the CDR3 terminus; that terminus is restored from the germline J gene. V usage is TRBV13-1 and J usage is TRBJ2-7; TRBD2 matches 7 bases. CDR3 length: 15 amino acids. J gave up 6 bases and V 0 bases, and 9 bases lay outside the gene matches. The germline V gene has CDR1 NSHNY and CDR2 SYGAGN. Here the CDR3 reads CASSDAPWGSGEQYF. CDR3 DNA (partial): TGTGCCAGCAGTGATGCTCCCTGGGGGAGCGGTGAACAGTAC.

This clone was detected only a few times. These gene names are mouse names. Read data end 1 residue before the CDR3 end; the end is taken from the germline J gene. The chain links TRBV1 to TRBJ1-3, with TRBD1 matching 7 bases. The J segment lost 0 bases and the V segment lost 7 bases, leaving 3 bases of the junction unmatched. The CDR3 contains 14 residues. The V gene's germline CDR1 is NSQYPW and CDR2 LRSPGD (reference sequence). CDR3 bases read: TGCACCTGCAACACAGGGGCTTCTGGAAATACGCTCTAT. Its translation is CTCNTGASGNTLY. The entire CDR3 protein reads CTCNTGASGNTLYF.

Notes on this clone: The genes and germline here are from mouse. Read data end 1 residue before the CDR3 end; the end is taken from the germline J gene. The chain uses TRBV13-1 and TRBJ2-5, with 10 nucleotides matching TRBD2. CDR1 is NSHNY and CDR2 is SYGAGN in the germline V gene. V trimming: 3 bases; J trimming: 0 bases; junction bases outside the gene matches: 7. This CDR3 comprises 17 residues. The CDR3 spells CASSGPGLGSNQDTQYF. The covered CDR3 bases are TGTGCCAGCAGTGGCCCGGGACTGGGGTCTAACCAAGACACCCAGTAC.

For this clone: A read error may produce the germline difference seen at one junction end. Germline and genes: mouse. Coverage ceases 1 residue before the CDR3 finishes, and the germline J gene fills in the end. The gene calls are TRBV19 and TRBJ2-2; 10 nucleotides line up with TRBD2. Germline V gene lookup returns CDR1 FNHDT and CDR2 SITEND (reference sequence). This CDR3 has 15 residues. The DNA read from the CDR3 is TGTGCCGGCAGTGGGGACTGGGGCAACACCGGGCAGCTCTAC. Amino acid sequence: CAGSGDWGNTGQLY. The whole CDR3 is CAGSGDWGNTGQLYF.

This clone turned up a few times. Genes and germline are mouse. The CDR3 end falls 1 residue outside the read, so it is completed with the germline J gene. This chain uses TRBV2 with TRBJ1-5, with a weak D call TRBD1 (6 bases). The CDR3 is 15 residues long. The V gene lost 0 bases and the J gene lost 1 base, with 7 bases spanning the gap. Germline loops: CDR1 LGHNA, CDR2 YSYQKL. The CDR3 sequence is CASSQDRGNNQAPLF. CDR3 DNA (partial): TGTGCCAGCAGCCAAGACAGGGGAAACAACCAGGCTCCGCTT.

Details on this clone: These gene names are mouse names. The read comes to an end 1 residue before the CDR3 does, leaving the germline J gene to fill in the end. The chain carries TRBV30 and TRBJ2-1; 8 bases agree with TRBD1. This CDR3 region has 14 residues. The V gene end was trimmed by 3 bases and the J gene end by 2 bases; junction bases not matched to a gene: 3. The germline V gene has CDR1 SQVVS and CDR2 ANEGSEA. The CDR3 protein is CSSRQGAYYAEQFF. The covered CDR3 bases are TGTAGTTCTAGGCAGGGGGCATACTATGCTGAGCAGTTC.

Turning to this clone: These gene names are mouse names. The read ends 1 residue before the CDR3 terminus; that terminus is restored from the germline J gene. The rearrangement joins TRBV5 to TRBJ1-1; D unclear. Looked up from germline, CDR1 is LGHNA and CDR2 is YNLKQL (reference sequence). With 0 bases removed from V and 5 bases from J, the gap between germline ends came to 7 bases. The CDR3 extends over 13 amino acids. CDR3 bases read: TGTGCCAGCAGCCAAGAGACGGGGACAGAAGTCTTC. Its translation: CASSQETGTEVF. The full-length CDR3 reads as CASSQETGTEVFF.

Note on this clone: Each gene name is a mouse one. The read stops 1 residue short of the end of the CDR3; the missing end is completed from the germline J gene. The chain carries TRBV13-1 and TRBJ1-1, with a tentative D call TRBD1 (6 bases). CDR3 length: 14 residues. CDR1 and CDR2 from the germline V gene are NSHNY and SYGAGN. Trimming cost V 2 bases and J 4 bases, with 12 bases left between them. Partial CDR3 DNA: TGTGCCAGCAGTGAAGGGGGGGCGACCACAGAAGTCTTC. The encoded protein is CASSEGGATTEVF. The entire CDR3 is CASSEGGATTEVFF.

A word on this clone: The gene symbols are mouse symbols. The read ends 1 residue early relative to the CDR3; the germline J gene fills the gap. The rearrangement joins TRBV4 to TRBJ2-4, with 8 nucleotides matching TRBD1. With V trimmed by 5 bases and J by 3 bases, 1 base remained unmatched. Germline CDR1 is LGHDT and CDR2 is YNNKQL (reference sequence). The CDR3 has 13 amino acids. The DNA read from the CDR3 is TGTGCCAGCAGCCGACAGGGGCAAAACACCTTGTAC. Encoded protein: CASSRQGQNTLY. The entire CDR3 protein is CASSRQGQNTLYF.

On this clone: Genes here carry mouse names. The read stops 1 residue short of the end of the CDR3; the missing end is completed from the germline J gene. This sequence joins TRBV13-2 and TRBJ2-4; D is unclear. CDR3 size: 14 residues. Germline CDR1 reads NNHNN; CDR2 reads SYGAGS (reference sequence). V lost 0 bases and J 3 bases, leaving 8 bases between the germline ends. CDR3 in amino acids: CASGDAAGQNTLYF. The covered CDR3 bases are TGTGCCAGCGGTGATGCGGCAGGCCAAAACACCTTGTAC.